Below, 14 T cell receptor beta chains from the same sample are listed, as sequenced in a study of T cells after yellow fever vaccination. TCRdb recomputed calls from the 5' RACE reads with MiXCR, one row per CDR3 protein. The sample has hundreds of thousands of distinct CDR3 sequences, more than 9% seen once. The sample was PBMCs, taken on the day of the yellow fever booster vaccination. The receptors were sampled from a young man who received the YFV17D yellow fever vaccine.

This clonotype was detected a few times. V usage is TRBV20-1 and J usage is TRBJ2-7; D is undetermined. Trimming took 2 bases from V and 2 from J, leaving 7 bases between them. Per the germline V gene, CDR1 is DFQATT and CDR2 is SNEGSKA (reference sequence). This CDR3 contains 12 residues. The chain's CDR3 is CSARPGPYEQYF. CDR3 nucleotides: TGCAGTGCTAGACCCGGACCCTACGAGCAGTACTTC.

V usage is TRBV20-1 and J usage is TRBJ2-7; 12 bases match TRBD2. V gave up 3 bases and J gave up 1 base; unmatched junction bases: 4. Per germline, CDR1 DFQATT and CDR2 SNEGSKA (reference sequence). This CDR3 comprises 15 residues. The CDR3 bases are TGCAGTGCTAGCGCGACTAGCGGGAGTTCCTACGAGCAGTACTTC. It encodes CSASATSGSSYEQYF.

There are a few counts of this clonotype. This chain connects TRBV7-2 to TRBJ2-5, with 8 positions matching TRBD2. This CDR3 has 14 residues. Trimming removed 6 bases from V and 4 bases from J; junction bases left unmatched: 7. Looked up from germline, CDR1 is SGHTA and CDR2 is FQGNSA. Here the CDR3 DNA reads TGTGCCAGCAGAGCCCGGGAGGGGTTAGAGACCCAGTACTTC. Protein: CASRAREGLETQYF.

This clonotype showed up just a few times. V usage is TRBV30 and J usage is TRBJ2-5; TRBD2 aligns across 7 bases. In germline, CDR1 is GTSNPN, CDR2 SVGIG (reference sequence). This CDR3 has 13 amino acids. Unmatched junction bases numbered 3, after V lost 0 bases and J lost 5 bases. In DNA, the CDR3 is TGTGCCTGGAGTGTTGCGGGAGTGGAGACCCAGTACTTC. Its protein is CAWSVAGVETQYF.

V is TRBV11-2 and J is TRBJ2-1, with TRBD2 identical over 8 bases. The J segment lost 0 bases and the V segment lost 0 bases, leaving 4 bases of the junction unmatched. There are 17 residues in the CDR3. Germline CDR1 SGHAT, CDR2 FQNNGV. The CDR3 sequence: CASSLDSGATSYNEQFF. In nucleotides, the CDR3 is TGTGCCAGCAGCTTAGATAGCGGGGCGACCTCCTACAATGAGCAGTTCTTC.

The V call is TRBV24-1, the J call TRBJ2-1; D is uncertain. The germline V gene encodes CDR1 KGHDR and CDR2 SFDVKD. V was trimmed by 4 bases and J by 4 bases, leaving 10 bases between them. This CDR3 contains 14 residues. The CDR3 coding sequence is TGTGCCACCAGTGACTCAAACTTGTACAATGAGCAGTTCTTC. Translating it yields CATSDSNLYNEQFF.

Only a few counts were recorded for this clonotype. The chain employs TRBV3-1 and TRBJ2-5, with TRBD1 identical over 10 bases. Germline V lookup: CDR1 LGHDT, CDR2 YNNKEL (reference sequence). J gave up 5 bases and V 5 bases, and 14 bases lay outside the gene matches. This CDR3 spans 17 amino acids. CDR3 DNA sequence: TGTGCCAGCAGCGACACCGGGACAGGGGTTTACAGTGAGACCCAGTACTTC. Translating gives CASSDTGTGVYSETQYF.

The rearrangement uses TRBV7-3 and TRBJ2-1; 8 bases line up with TRBD2. The germline V gene encodes CDR1 SGHTA and CDR2 FQGTGA. The ends lost 5 bases at V and 3 bases at J; junction bases unmatched: 6. The CDR3 has 15 residues. The CDR3 bases are TGTGCCAGCAGCGACAACCTAGCGGGCTACAATGAGCAGTTCTTC. Encoded protein: CASSDNLAGYNEQFF.

The chain has TRBV20-1 and TRBJ2-3; D gene uncertain. Between the trimmed V and J ends, which lost 5 bases and 0 bases, there was a span of 15 bases. The CDR3 covers 15 residues. The germline V gene encodes CDR1 DFQATT and CDR2 SNEGSKA (reference sequence). CDR3 in amino acids: CSAPKQLVSTDTQYF. The CDR3 nucleotides read TGCAGTGCTCCGAAACAGCTTGTGAGCACAGATACGCAGTATTTT.

This clonotype was counted only a few times. The chain has TRBV4-3 and TRBJ2-2; a weak D match, TRBD1 (5 bases). Trimming left V 4 bases short and J 6 bases short, with 12 bases between. Germline V CDR1 and CDR2: LGHNA, YSLEER. The CDR3 spans 14 residues. DNA of the CDR3: TGCGCCAGCAGCCGCTTGGCACAGGCCGGGGAGCTGTTTTTT. Translated, it gives CASSRLAQAGELFF.

The chain links TRBV5-1 to TRBJ2-7, with TRBD1 identical over 8 bases. The V segment lost 4 bases and the J segment 6 bases; nucleotides outside the gene matches: 15. Looked up from germline, CDR1 is SGHRS and CDR2 is YFSETQ. The CDR3 has 16 amino acids. The CDR3 DNA follows: TGCGCCAGCAGCGGGGGTAGACAGGGGAGGTCCCGCGAGCAGTACTTC. Its protein is CASSGGRQGRSREQYF.

The CDR3 DNA reads TGCGCCAGCAGCCCCGTGCAGGGTAGAGATGGAAAACTGTTTTTT. Its protein is CASSPVQGRDGKLFF. The chain carries TRBV5-1 and TRBJ1-4; D may be TRBD1 (5 bases). The germline gives CDR1 SGHRS, CDR2 YFSETQ. This CDR3 has 15 residues. V lost 4 bases, J lost 10 bases, and 20 bases lay in between.

This clonotype was detected a few times. The chain uses TRBV19 and TRBJ1-2, with TRBD1 as a possible D gene (5 bases). Trimming took off 4 bases at V and 4 bases at J, with 7 bases between the two ends. Germline V gene data show CDR1 as LNHDA and CDR2 as SQIVND (reference sequence). The CDR3 runs 12 residues. CDR3 loop: CASSNGTYGYTF. Written as DNA, the CDR3 is TGTGCCAGTAGTAATGGGACCTATGGCTACACCTTC.

The V call is TRBV10-3, the J call TRBJ2-6, with 7 bases lining up with TRBD1. Germline lookup yields CDR1 ENHRY and CDR2 SYGVKD. The CDR3 is 16 amino acids. J was trimmed by 0 bases and V by 3 bases; bases with no gene match: 2. The CDR3 loop reads CAISDPGGSGANVLTF. The DNA of the CDR3 is TGTGCCATCAGTGATCCAGGGGGCTCTGGGGCCAACGTCCTGACTTTC.